What follows describes a single T cell receptor beta chain. Its antigen remains undetermined. Per-nucleotide qualities are absent, and no much larger clonotype sits a single base away. According to the germline V gene, CDR1 reads KGHSH and CDR2 reads LQKENI. Ends trimmed: V by 2 bases, J by 5 bases; bases unmatched to a gene: 11. The CDR3 starts with the cysteine, ends with the phenylalanine, and has 16 residues. Solely the CDR3 DNA is kept, with 48 bases framed from the first base. The cohort was made up of 650 to 700 healthy bone marrow donors. At the time of sampling, every cohort member was nominally healthy, though immune exposures that went unrecorded were likely present. The donor tested CMV seronegative, placing the donor among the 350 or so seronegative members of the cohort. A peripheral blood sample was collected from each donor, and TCR beta sequencing was performed on peripheral blood mononuclear cells. The Qiagen DNeasy Blood Extraction Kit was used to extract genomic DNA from the blood cell samples.

The library was produced with the immunoSEQ multiplex PCR assay. The multiplex PCR relied on a mix of 60 forward primers for TCR Vbeta segments and 13 reverse primers for TCR Jbeta segments. A multiplex PCR assay on genomic DNA amplified the CDR3 region of rearranged TCR beta genes. The amplified TCR beta libraries were sequenced on the Illumina HiSeq System as 87-base-pair reads. Under the source paper's analysis protocol: A later analysis counted about 76 million unique TCR beta chains across the 666 repertoires, and approximately 11 million of these chains were shared by at least two donors. A nearest-neighbor algorithm error-corrected the raw reads and collapsed the reads into unique sequences, merging closely related sequences to remove PCR and sequencing errors. CDR3 sequences were aligned to IMGT reference sequences to assign V, D and J gene segments. For a sequence to be retained, at least a six-nucleotide match to both a V gene segment and a J gene segment was required. A rearrangement counted as productive if the CDR3 had no stop codons and remained in frame with V and J, and every other rearrangement counted as non-productive. Following IMGT convention, CDR3 was defined as the stretch from the second conserved V-encoded cysteine up to the conserved J-encoded phenylalanine. Sequences without an unambiguous match to a single V gene segment were excluded from the earlier analysis of about 600 of the donors. An earlier analysis of 450 to 650 of the donors called V segments functional above 56.7% productive rearrangements and segregating when the between-donor standard deviation exceeded 5%. To diagnose cytomegalovirus status from the catalog of TCR beta chain sequences, a statistical classification framework was built. In a later analysis, TCR nucleotide sequences were compared against IMGT/GENE-DB human TR gene sequences so that V and J genes could be assigned. Using the TCRdist pipeline, a later analysis assigned CDR3 sequences along with most-parsimonious VDJ recombination scenarios. A later analysis defined each TCR beta chain by its CDR3 amino acid sequence plus V-gene family, and excluded reads lacking a unique V-gene family. A later analysis removed several hundred highly shared, low-generation-probability nucleotide sequences to deal with suspected cross-contamination and a sequencing artifact. A later analysis calculated a clonal expansion index for each public chain from normalized within-repertoire ranks of inferred template counts. In a later analysis, generation probabilities were computed with a VDJ recombination model fitted to out-of-frame rearrangements, and the resulting probabilities were checked against IGoR. In a later analysis, hypergeometric tests were used to score TCR-TCR, TCR-HLA and TCR-CMV co-occurrence, with a repertoire-size bias correction applied to TCR pairs. A later analysis estimated false discovery rates by permuting HLA or CMV assignments 20 times. In a later analysis, co-occurring TCRs were grouped using DBSCAN, with TCRdist sequence similarity added in when clustering inside HLA-allele-positive subsets. Repertoires with fewer than 30,000 or more than 120,000 public chains were left out of co-occurrence clustering, as were roughly five repertoires with anomalous nucleotide sharing. TCRdb mirrors the immuneACCESS table, restricted to in-frame sequences. Some clones are absent from its copies; in checked studies, under half trace to an unresolved V gene, and the reason for the others is unknown. V and J calls and clone size follow that table, whereas D and trimming were derived from the DNA. This sample lists 130,000 or so clones; approximately 64% were detected once. The ten largest clones take up less than 2.5% of the sample.

These data belong to a study of cytomegalovirus exposure and HLA in healthy donors (dated by TCRdb to 2017 to 2019). Describing the broader study: An earlier analysis of 550 to 700 of the donors reported 250 to 300 Gb of sequence data and some 100 million unique TCR beta sequences from 150 million to 200 million T cells. Along with the roughly 670-subject first cohort, a separate validation cohort of 120 different subjects was used. On average, around 200,000 unique TCR beta nucleotide sequences were sequenced per donor among several hundred genotyped donors of the cohort, with 15% to 20% of those sequences being non-productive. To predict cytomegalovirus infection status, the study combined high-throughput TCR immunosequencing, statistical association of individual TCRs with disease status, and machine learning. The study aimed to test whether cataloging public T cell receptors could reveal signatures of past pathogen exposure. Among the roughly 400 genotyped donors, under 90% belonged to the genetic ancestry cluster associated with self-reported Caucasian donors. Rather than drawing on any new phenotypic data, the later analysis identified candidate immune exposures from TCR beta sequences and the way those sequences occurred across donors. Roughly 300 gigabases of sequencing data and tens of millions of unique TCR sequences were included in an early release covering roughly 600 HLA-typed donors. Both class I and class II loci were covered by HLA typing, at four-digit resolution. Typing coverage varied by locus: roughly 629-630 donors for A, B, C, DRB1 and DQB1; roughly 500 for DQA1; around 610 for DPA1; around 450 for DPB1. The study used immunosequencing to profile the T cell repertoires of hundreds of subjects and linked those repertoires to cytomegalovirus serostatus. All discovery cohort repertoires had been generated on a single sequencing platform. In a later analysis, previously published TCR beta repertoires from several hundred donors were re-analyzed and high-resolution HLA genotyping was added so that TCR occurrence patterns could be studied. Because of strong linkage in the cohort, five DR-DQ haplotypes were treated as single units for association and clustering. An earlier analysis of 587 of the donors used high-throughput TCR beta sequencing to judge whether each TCR beta V gene segment behaved as functional or pseudogenic. A later genetic analysis took genome-wide SNP genotypes for about 55% of the 666 donors and used that subset as a discovery cohort. Donor age, sex, ethnicity and CMV serostatus were compiled alongside the repertoire data. Paper-wide results and their limitations: An association between a missense DCLRE1C variant and V-gene and J-gene trimming of TCR beta chains was found in a later genetic analysis and replicated in an independent cohort. Some IMGT-functional V segments, including TRBV6-2 and TRBV6-3, could not be told apart with the 87-base-pair reads, so those segments were excluded. In the study, approximately 160 TCR beta chains were listed as associated with cytomegalovirus. In an earlier analysis of 450 to 750 of the donors, most TCR beta V segments appeared in productive rearrangements about 90% or about 30% of the time, broadly matching IMGT annotations. The presence/absence analyses assumed that sequencing depth was roughly uniform across donors, and that assumption may not be true. According to a later analysis, parvovirus B19, influenza, CMV and Epstein-Barr virus appeared linked to several top co-occurrence clusters. A later analysis associated around 16,000 TCR beta sequences with specific HLA alleles at a false discovery rate of 0.05. HLA typing was unavailable for some donors at each locus, so association tests used only the typed subset. Across donors, most TCR sequences were observed very rarely, whereas some public TCRs were present in many individuals. A further reported finding was that TCR beta sequences accurately predicted the HLA-A and HLA-B alleles for most subjects in the first cohort. According to a later analysis, most CMV-associated TCR beta chains appeared to be HLA-restricted, and the HLA associations seemed to be driven largely by CMV exposure. Linkage disequilibrium might explain the correlated functional status among segregating V segments, but an unknown experimental factor could not be excluded. Only TCR beta chains were sequenced in this cohort, and the absence of alpha or paired-chain data limited detectable features. A later analysis found that TCR association rates varied across HLA loci, with DRB1 alleles showing the most associated TCRs and HLA-C alleles the fewest. In a later analysis, HLA-associated TCR beta chains showed more clonal expansion and lower generation probabilities than non-associated chains that were equally common. For the cohort, immune exposure information was limited to CMV serostatus. In both the original and validation cohorts, the classifier was reported to diagnose cytomegalovirus status with high specificity and sensitivity. A few of the identified cytomegalovirus-associated TCR beta chains were confirmed in vitro to be specific for cytomegalovirus antigens. A group of highly shared sequence variants was considered likely to be a technical artifact of the sequencing pipeline. When HLA alleles, especially DR and DQ, strongly co-occurred, attributing TCR associations to individual alleles was difficult. The authors suggested that the approach could potentially be generalized to other disease states and immunological phenotypes. The earlier analysis of about 600 of the donors excluded roughly 17 rarely observed V segments, including chromosome 9 orphons, because counts were too low. According to a later genetic analysis, donors in an Asian-associated ancestry cluster had fewer N-insertions in productive TCRs than the approximately 670-donor mean.

The rearrangement combines TRBV18 with TRBJ2-5; the junction holds 7 bases that match TRBD2. This receptor was identified in a woman aged 40 to 50 in good health and CMV-seronegative. Source material: PBMCs. The CDR3 region: CASSPGWTRLIETQYF. The DNA sequence reads TGTGCCAGCTCACCAGGATGGACTAGACTTATTGAGACCCAGTACTTC.